This T cell receptor (beta chain) was sequenced in a study of human T cells and chemical hapten exposure. V was clipped by 0 bases and J by 6 bases, with 20 bases between them. This CDR3 contains 17 residues. Germline CDR1 is LGHNA and CDR2 is YSLEER. TCRdb reprocessed the RACE reads with MiXCR, giving one entry per CDR3 protein. The sample lists tens of thousands of distinct CDR3 sequences, over 8.5% occurring once. Time point defined: patch test 3, about 24 weeks after DPC sensitization. The treatment: therapeutic diphenylcyclopropenone sensitization with weekly scalp DPC. Every donor had alopecia and was 18 to 70 years old; all were suitable for DPC.

The material was whole blood, obtained in connection with sensitization to the hapten diphenylcyclopropenone (DPC). This sequence joins TRBV4-3 and TRBJ1-1; D ambiguous. The sequence was obtained from a woman in her fifties or sixties with alopecia areata. Some clones in this sample may be carry-over from other donors' samples. The CDR3 protein is CASSQERPEVRFSEAFF. The CDR3 region has the DNA TGCGCCAGCAGCCAAGAGAGGCCCGAGGTGCGGTTCTCTGAAGCTTTCTTT.